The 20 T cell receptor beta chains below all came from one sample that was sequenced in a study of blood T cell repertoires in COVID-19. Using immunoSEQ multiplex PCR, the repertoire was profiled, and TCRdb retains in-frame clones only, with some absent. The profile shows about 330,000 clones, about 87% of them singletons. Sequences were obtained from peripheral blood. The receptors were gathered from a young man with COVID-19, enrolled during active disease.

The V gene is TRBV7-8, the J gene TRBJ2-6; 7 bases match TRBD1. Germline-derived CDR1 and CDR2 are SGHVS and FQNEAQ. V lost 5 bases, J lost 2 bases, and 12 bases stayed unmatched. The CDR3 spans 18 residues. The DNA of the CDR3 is TGTGCCAGCAGCCCGCGTCGGGCAGGGGGTACTGGGGCCAACGTCCTGACTTTC. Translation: CASSPRRAGGTGANVLTF.

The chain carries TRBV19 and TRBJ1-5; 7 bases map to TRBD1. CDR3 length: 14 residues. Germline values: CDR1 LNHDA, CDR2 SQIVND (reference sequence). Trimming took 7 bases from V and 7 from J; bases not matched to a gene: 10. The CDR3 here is CASNMGEGAQPQHF. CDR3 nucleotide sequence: TGTGCCAGTAATATGGGAGAGGGGGCCCAGCCCCAGCATTTT.

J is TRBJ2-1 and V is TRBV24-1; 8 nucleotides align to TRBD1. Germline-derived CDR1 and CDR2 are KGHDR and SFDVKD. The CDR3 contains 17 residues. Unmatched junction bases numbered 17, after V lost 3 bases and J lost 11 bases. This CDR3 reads CATSDHFLRDRSIQQFF. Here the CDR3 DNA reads TGTGCCACCAGTGATCACTTCCTACGGGACAGGAGTATACAGCAGTTCTTC.

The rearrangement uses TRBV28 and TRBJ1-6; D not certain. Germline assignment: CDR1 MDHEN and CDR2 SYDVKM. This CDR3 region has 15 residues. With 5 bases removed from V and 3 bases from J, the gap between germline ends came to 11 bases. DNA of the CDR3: TGTGCCAGCAGTGCGGGGTTCTTCTATAATTCACCCCTCCACTTT. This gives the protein CASSAGFFYNSPLHF.

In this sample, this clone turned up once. CDR3 protein: CASSAEEAYGYTF. The CDR3, as DNA: TGTGCCAGCAGCGCGGAAGAAGCCTATGGCTACACCTTC. The chain employs TRBV21-1 and TRBJ1-2. TRBV21-1 is given as a pseudogene. The CDR3 sequence is 13 residues long.

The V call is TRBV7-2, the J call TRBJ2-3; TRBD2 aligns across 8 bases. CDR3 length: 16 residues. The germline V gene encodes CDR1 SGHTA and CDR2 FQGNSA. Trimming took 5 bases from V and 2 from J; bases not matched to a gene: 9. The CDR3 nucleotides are TGTGCCAGCAGCCCCGGAGCGGGAGCCTCCACAGATACGCAGTATTTT. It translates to CASSPGAGASTDTQYF.

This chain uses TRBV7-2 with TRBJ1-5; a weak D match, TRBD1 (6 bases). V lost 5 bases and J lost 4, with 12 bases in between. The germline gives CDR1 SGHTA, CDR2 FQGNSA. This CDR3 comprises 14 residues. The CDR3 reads CASSITGMNQPQHF. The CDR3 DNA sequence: TGTGCCAGCAGCATCACAGGGATGAATCAGCCCCAGCATTTT.

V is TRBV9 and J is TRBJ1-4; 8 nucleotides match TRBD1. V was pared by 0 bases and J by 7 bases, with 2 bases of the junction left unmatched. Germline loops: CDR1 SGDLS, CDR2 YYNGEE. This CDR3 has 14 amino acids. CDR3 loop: CASSVGQGAEKLFF. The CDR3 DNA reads TGTGCCAGCAGCGTAGGCCAGGGGGCTGAAAAACTGTTTTTT.

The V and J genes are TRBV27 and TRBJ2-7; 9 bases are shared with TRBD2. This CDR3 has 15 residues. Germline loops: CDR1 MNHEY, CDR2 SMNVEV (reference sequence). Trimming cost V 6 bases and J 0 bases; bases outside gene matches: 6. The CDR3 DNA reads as TGTGCCAGCAGGTCTAGCGGGATGAGCTCCTACGAGCAGTACTTC. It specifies CASRSSGMSSYEQYF.

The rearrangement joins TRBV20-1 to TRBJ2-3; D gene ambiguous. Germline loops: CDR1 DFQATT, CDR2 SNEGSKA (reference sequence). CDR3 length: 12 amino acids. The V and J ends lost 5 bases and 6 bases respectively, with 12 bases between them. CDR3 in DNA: TGCAGTGCTCGTGGAAAGCTGGATACGCAGTATTTT. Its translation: CSARGKLDTQYF.

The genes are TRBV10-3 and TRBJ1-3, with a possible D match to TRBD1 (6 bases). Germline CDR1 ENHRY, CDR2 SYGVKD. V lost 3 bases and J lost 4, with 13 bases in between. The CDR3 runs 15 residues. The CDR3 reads CAISEAQGNGNTIYF. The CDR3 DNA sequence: TGTGCCATCAGTGAAGCCCAGGGGAACGGAAACACCATATATTTT.

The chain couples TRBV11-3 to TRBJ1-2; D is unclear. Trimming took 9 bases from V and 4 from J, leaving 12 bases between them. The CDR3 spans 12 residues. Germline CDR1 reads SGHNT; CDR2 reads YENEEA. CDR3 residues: CARINWSYGYTF. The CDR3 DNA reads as TGTGCCAGGATAAACTGGAGCTATGGCTACACCTTC.

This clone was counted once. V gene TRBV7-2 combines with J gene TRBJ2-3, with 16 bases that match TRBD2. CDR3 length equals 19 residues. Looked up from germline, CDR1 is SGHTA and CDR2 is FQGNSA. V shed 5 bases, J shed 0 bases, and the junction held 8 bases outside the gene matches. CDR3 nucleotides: TGTGCCAGCAGCAATACCGGGACTAGCGGGGGGGCTAGCACAGATACGCAGTATTTT. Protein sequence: CASSNTGTSGGASTDTQYF.

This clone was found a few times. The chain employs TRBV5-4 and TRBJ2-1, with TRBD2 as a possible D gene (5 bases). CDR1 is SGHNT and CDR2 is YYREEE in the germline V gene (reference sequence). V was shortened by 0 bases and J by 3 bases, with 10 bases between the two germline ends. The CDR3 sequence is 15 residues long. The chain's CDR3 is CASSLDSVFYNEQFF. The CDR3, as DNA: TGTGCCAGCAGCTTGGATAGCGTATTCTACAATGAGCAGTTCTTC.

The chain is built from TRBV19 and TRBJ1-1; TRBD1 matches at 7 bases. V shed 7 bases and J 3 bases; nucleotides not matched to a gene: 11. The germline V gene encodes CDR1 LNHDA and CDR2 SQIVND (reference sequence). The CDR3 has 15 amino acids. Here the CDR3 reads CASTSGEGADTEAFF. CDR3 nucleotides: TGTGCCAGTACCTCAGGAGAGGGGGCAGACACTGAAGCTTTCTTT.

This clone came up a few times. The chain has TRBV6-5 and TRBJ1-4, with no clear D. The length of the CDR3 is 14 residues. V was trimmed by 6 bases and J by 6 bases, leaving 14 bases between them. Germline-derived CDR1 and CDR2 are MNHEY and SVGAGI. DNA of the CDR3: TGTGCCAGCAGGACGCGGGGTGAGGATGAAAAACTGTTTTTT. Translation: CASRTRGEDEKLFF.

This CDR3 is CASSLSPLAGNTGELFF. In DNA, the CDR3 is TGTGCCAGCAGCTTAAGCCCGCTAGCGGGGAACACCGGGGAGCTGTTTTTT. The rearrangement joins TRBV7-3 to TRBJ2-2, with 8 bases identical to TRBD2. Germline V lookup: CDR1 SGHTA, CDR2 FQGTGA. With V trimmed by 1 base and J by 1 base, 5 bases remained unmatched. CDR3 length: 17 residues.

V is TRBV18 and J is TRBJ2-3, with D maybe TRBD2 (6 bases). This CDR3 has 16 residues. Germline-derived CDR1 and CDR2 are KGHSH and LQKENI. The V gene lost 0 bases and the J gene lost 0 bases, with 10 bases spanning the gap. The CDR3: CASSPPAGFSTDTQYF. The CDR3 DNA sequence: TGTGCCAGCTCACCACCGGCGGGGTTTAGCACAGATACGCAGTATTTT.

The DNA for the CDR3 is TGCGCCAGCAGCGACCCGGGACTAGCGCCGGGCGGGGAGCTGTTTTTT. Its translation: CASSDPGLAPGGELFF. The chain has TRBV5-1 and TRBJ2-2, with TRBD2 identical over 10 bases. Germline V gives CDR1 SGHRS, CDR2 YFSETQ. V lost 4 bases and J lost 7; bases outside the gene matches: 10. There are 16 residues in the CDR3.

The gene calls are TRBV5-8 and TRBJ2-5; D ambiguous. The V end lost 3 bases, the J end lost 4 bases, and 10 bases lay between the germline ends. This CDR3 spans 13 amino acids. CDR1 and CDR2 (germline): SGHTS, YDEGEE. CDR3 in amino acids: CASSSRFPETQYF. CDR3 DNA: TGTGCCAGCAGCTCCCGTTTCCCAGAGACCCAGTACTTC.